The rows below give T cell receptor beta chains drawn from one sample of a study of T cells in Graves' hyperthyroidism and ophthalmopathy. Using its own MiXCR run on the multiplex PCR reads, TCRdb lists one record per CDR3 protein. The data show 490,000 or so distinct CDR3 sequences, around a fifth seen once. Sequencing used blood. The origin of the receptors is a woman aged 70-85 years with Graves' ophthalmopathy. Each CDR3 is given with its conserved first and last residue.

len: 14; v_gene: TRBV15; CDR3aa: CATRKGGVDYGYTF
len: 15; v_gene: TRBV5-1; CDR3aa: CASGGGTGGYNEQFF
len: 14; v_gene: TRBV20-1; CDR3aa: CSARDSSYNSPLHF
len: 15; v_gene: TRBV6-2/TRBV6-3; CDR3aa: CASSYVVQSTGELFF
len: 15; v_gene: TRBV28; CDR3aa: CASSPARPFNNEQFF
len: 15; v_gene: TRBV5-1; CDR3aa: CASSLRSGGDNEQFF
len: 14; v_gene: TRBV6-1; CDR3aa: CASNTAGSSYEQYF
len: 13; v_gene: TRBV12-3/TRBV12-4; CDR3aa: CASSFMGGREAFF
len: 14; v_gene: TRBV5-1; CDR3aa: CASSMDRAPGEQYF
len: 15; v_gene: TRBV27; CDR3aa: CASTASGWRNTEAFF
len: 13; v_gene: TRBV18; CDR3aa: CASSPTENYGYTF
len: 13; v_gene: TRBV18; CDR3aa: CASSRTPGETRYF
len: 12; v_gene: TRBV20-1; CDR3aa: CSAGSRAYEQYF
len: 14; v_gene: TRBV7-9; CDR3aa: CASSLGVPPEEQFF
len: 16; v_gene: TRBV6-2/TRBV6-3; CDR3aa: CASSYTHGATRGEQYF
len: 13; v_gene: TRBV12-3/TRBV12-4; CDR3aa: CASSLGTGQEQYF
len: 13; v_gene: TRBV10-3; CDR3aa: CAISVEGIYGYTF